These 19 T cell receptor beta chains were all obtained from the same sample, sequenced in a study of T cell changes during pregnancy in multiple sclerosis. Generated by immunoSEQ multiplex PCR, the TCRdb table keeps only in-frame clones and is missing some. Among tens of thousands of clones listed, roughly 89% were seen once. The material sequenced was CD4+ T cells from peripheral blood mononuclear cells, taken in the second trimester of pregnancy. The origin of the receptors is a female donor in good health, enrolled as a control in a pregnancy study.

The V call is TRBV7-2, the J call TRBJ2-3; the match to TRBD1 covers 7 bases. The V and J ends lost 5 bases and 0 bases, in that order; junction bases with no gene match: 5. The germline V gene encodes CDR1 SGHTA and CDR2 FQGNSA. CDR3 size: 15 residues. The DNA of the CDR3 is TGTGCCAGCAGCCCATCGACAGGGAGCACAGATACGCAGTATTTT. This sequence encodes CASSPSTGSTDTQYF.

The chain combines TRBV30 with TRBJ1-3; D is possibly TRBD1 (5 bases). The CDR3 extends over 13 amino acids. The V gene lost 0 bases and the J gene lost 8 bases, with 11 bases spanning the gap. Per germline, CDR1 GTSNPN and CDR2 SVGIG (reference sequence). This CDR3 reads CAWSVGQGYTIYF. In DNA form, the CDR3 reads TGTGCCTGGAGTGTAGGGCAGGGATACACCATATATTTT.

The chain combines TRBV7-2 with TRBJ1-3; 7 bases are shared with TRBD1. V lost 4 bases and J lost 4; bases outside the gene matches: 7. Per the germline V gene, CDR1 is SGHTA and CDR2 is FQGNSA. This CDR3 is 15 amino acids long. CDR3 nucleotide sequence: TGTGCCAGCAGCTACCGACAGGGTATCGGAAACACCATATATTTT. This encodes CASSYRQGIGNTIYF.

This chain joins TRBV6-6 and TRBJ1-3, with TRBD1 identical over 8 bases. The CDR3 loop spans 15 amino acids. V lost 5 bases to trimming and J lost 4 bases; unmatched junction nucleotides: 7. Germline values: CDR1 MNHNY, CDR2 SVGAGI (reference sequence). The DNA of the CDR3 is TGTGCCAGCAGTACGCGCGGACAGGGAGGAAACACCATATATTTT. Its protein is CASSTRGQGGNTIYF.

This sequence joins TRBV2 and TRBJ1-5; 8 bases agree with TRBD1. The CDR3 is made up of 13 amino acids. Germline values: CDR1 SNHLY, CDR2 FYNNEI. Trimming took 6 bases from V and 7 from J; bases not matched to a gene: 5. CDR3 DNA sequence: TGTGCCAGCAGCGGACAGGGCGGCCAGCCCCAGCATTTT. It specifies CASSGQGGQPQHF.

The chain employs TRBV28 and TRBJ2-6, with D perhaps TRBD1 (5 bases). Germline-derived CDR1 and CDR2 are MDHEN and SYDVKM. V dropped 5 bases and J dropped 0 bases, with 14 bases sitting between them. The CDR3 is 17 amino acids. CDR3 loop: CASSAPRGPSGANVLTF. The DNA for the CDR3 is TGTGCCAGCAGTGCACCTAGGGGCCCCTCTGGGGCCAACGTCCTGACTTTC. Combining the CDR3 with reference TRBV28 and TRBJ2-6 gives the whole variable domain DVKVTQSSRYLVKRTGEKVFLECVQDMDHENMFWYRQDPGLGLRLIYFSYDVKMKEKGDIPEGYSVSREKKERFSLILESASTNQTSMYLCASSAPRGPSGANVLTFGAGSRLTVL.

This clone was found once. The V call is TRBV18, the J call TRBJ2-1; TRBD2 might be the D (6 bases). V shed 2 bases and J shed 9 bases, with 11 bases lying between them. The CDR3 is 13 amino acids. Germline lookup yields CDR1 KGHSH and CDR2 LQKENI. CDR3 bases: TGTGCCAGCTCACCATATAAAGCGGGTGAGCAGTTCTTC. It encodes CASSPYKAGEQFF.

CDR3 region: CASSAGQETGNTIYF. CDR3 DNA: TGTGCCAGCAGCGCCGGACAGGAGACTGGAAACACCATATATTTT. The chain is built from TRBV9 and TRBJ1-3, with TRBD1 matching 7 bases. This CDR3 is built from 15 residues. Per germline, CDR1 SGDLS and CDR2 YYNGEE. The trim removed 3 bases at V and 2 bases at J, leaving 5 bases unmatched.

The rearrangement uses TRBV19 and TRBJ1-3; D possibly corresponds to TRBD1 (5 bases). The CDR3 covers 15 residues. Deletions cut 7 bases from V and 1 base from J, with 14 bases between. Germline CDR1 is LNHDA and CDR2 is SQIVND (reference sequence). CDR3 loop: CASTYTRASGNTIYF. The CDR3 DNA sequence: TGTGCCAGTACCTACACCAGGGCGTCTGGAAACACCATATATTTT. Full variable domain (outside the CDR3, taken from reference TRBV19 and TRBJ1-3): DGGITQSPKYLFRKEGQNVTLSCEQNLNHDAMYWYRQDPGQGLRLIYYSQIVNDFQKGDIAEGYSVSREKKESFPLTVTSAQKNPTAFYLCASTYTRASGNTIYFGEGSWLTVV.

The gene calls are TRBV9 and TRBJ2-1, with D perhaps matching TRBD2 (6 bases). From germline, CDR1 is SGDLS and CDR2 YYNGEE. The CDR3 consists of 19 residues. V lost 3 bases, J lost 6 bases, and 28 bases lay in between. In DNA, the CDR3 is TGTGCCAGCAGCGCGGCCCCCTGGGGGGATGGGGCAAGACTCAATGAGCAGTTCTTC. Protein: CASSAAPWGDGARLNEQFF.

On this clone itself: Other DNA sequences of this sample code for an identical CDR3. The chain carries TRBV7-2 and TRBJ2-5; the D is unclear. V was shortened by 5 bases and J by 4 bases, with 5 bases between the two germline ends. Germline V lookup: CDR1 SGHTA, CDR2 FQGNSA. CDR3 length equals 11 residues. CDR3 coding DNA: TGTGCCAGCAGCCCAGGAGAGACCCAGTACTTC. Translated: CASSPGETQYF. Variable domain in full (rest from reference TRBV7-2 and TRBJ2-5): GAGVSQSPSNKVTEKGKDVELRCDPISGHTALYWYRQSLGQGLEFLIYFQGNSAPDKSGLPSDRFSAERTGGSVSTLTIQRTQQEDSAVYLCASSPGETQYFGPGTRLLVL.

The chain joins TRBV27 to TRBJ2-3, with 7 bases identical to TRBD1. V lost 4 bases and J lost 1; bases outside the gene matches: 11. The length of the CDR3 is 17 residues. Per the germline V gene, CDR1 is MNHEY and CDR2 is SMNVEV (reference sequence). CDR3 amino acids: CASSSRTGPGGTDTQYF. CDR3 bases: TGTGCCAGCAGTTCTCGGACAGGACCAGGTGGCACAGATACGCAGTATTTT.

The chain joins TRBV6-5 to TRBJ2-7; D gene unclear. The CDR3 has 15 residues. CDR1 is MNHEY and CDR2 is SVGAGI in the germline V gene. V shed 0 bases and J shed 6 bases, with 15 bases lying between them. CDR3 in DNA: TGTGCCAGCAGTTACTCGACAACAGCCAATATCGAGCAGTACTTC. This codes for CASSYSTTANIEQYF.

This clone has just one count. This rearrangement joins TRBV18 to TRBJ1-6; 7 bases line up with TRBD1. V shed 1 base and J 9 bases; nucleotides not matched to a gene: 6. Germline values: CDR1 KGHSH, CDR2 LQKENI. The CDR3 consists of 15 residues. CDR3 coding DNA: TGTGCCAGCTCACCACGGGACAGAGATTCTTCACCCCTCCACTTT. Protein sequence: CASSPRDRDSSPLHF.

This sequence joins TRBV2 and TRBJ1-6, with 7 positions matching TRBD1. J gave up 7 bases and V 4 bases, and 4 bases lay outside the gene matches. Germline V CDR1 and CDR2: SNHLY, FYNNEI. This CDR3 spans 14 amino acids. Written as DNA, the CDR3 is TGTGCCAGCAGTGGGACAGGCAGGAATTCACCCCTCCACTTT. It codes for CASSGTGRNSPLHF.

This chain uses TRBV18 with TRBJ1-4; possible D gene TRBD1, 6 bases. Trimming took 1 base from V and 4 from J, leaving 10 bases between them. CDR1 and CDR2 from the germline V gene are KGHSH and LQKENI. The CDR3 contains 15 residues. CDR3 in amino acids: CASSPRIGGNEKLFF. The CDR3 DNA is TGTGCCAGCTCACCACGAATAGGGGGTAATGAAAAACTGTTTTTT.

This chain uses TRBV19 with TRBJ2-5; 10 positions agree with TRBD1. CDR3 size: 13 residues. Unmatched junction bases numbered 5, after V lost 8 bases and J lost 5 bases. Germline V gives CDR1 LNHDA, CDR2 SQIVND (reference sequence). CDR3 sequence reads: CASRTGGRETQYF. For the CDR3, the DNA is TGTGCCAGTCGGACAGGGGGTAGGGAGACCCAGTACTTC.

The CDR3: CASSDHSGTGYNEQFF. CDR3 sequence (DNA): TGTGCCAGCAGTGACCACAGCGGGACAGGGTACAATGAGCAGTTCTTC. The V gene is TRBV6-1, the J gene TRBJ2-1, with 9 bases identical to TRBD1. Germline CDR1 MNHNS, CDR2 SASEGT. V was clipped by 3 bases and J by 4 bases; unmatched bases: 7. This CDR3 spans 16 amino acids.

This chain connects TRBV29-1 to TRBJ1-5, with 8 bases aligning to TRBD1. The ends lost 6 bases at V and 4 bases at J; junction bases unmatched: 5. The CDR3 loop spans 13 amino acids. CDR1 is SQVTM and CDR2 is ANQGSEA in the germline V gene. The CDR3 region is CSVGDRLNQPQHF. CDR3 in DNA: TGCAGCGTGGGGGACAGGCTAAATCAGCCCCAGCATTTT.